The subject of this entry is one T cell receptor beta chain. The antigen is unknown. Mouse gene names apply. The CDR3 end is not reached by the read, which stops 4 residues before it; the germline J gene fills it in. This record belongs to a study of CD8+ T cells in alopecia areata. Study-wide background: The graft donors were approximately 6-12-month-old C3H/HeJ mice with spontaneous alopecia, and their skin went to roughly 6-10-week-old female C3H/HeJ mice. Study-wide points: Patients shared TCRs less clearly than mice did, possibly for HLA-related reasons. Tissue-resident alphabeta T cells belonging to normal skin likewise get sequenced within scalp specimens. Affected lesional scalp, above all in alopecia totalis/universalis, was more clonal than normal scalp.

Once RNA had been extracted, it was reverse transcribed into cDNA to act as the sequencing template. Produced via immunoSEQ multiplex PCR; TCRdb's table is partial and in-frame only. Listed here are 200,000 to 300,000 clones without any singletons, the top ten holding 0.9% to 1.5%. The CDR3 loop spans 13 amino acids. After removal of 4 bases from V and 3 bases from J, the junction contained 2 bases not matched to a gene. From germline, CDR1 is FNHDT and CDR2 SITEND (reference sequence). After pooling, cutaneous lymph node cells were sorted with CD4, CD8alpha, NKG2D, NKG2ACE and other markers. This clonotype was sampled from a C3H/HeJ mouse with alopecia areata. The strain's MHC: H2-k. The chain recombines TRBV19 with TRBJ1-2; 8 bases map to TRBD1. The sequencing input was CD4+ T cells sorted from a lymph node. The CDR3 is CASSDRGYSDYTF. The CDR3 bases that were read are TGTGCCAGCAGTGACAGGGGTTACTCC.